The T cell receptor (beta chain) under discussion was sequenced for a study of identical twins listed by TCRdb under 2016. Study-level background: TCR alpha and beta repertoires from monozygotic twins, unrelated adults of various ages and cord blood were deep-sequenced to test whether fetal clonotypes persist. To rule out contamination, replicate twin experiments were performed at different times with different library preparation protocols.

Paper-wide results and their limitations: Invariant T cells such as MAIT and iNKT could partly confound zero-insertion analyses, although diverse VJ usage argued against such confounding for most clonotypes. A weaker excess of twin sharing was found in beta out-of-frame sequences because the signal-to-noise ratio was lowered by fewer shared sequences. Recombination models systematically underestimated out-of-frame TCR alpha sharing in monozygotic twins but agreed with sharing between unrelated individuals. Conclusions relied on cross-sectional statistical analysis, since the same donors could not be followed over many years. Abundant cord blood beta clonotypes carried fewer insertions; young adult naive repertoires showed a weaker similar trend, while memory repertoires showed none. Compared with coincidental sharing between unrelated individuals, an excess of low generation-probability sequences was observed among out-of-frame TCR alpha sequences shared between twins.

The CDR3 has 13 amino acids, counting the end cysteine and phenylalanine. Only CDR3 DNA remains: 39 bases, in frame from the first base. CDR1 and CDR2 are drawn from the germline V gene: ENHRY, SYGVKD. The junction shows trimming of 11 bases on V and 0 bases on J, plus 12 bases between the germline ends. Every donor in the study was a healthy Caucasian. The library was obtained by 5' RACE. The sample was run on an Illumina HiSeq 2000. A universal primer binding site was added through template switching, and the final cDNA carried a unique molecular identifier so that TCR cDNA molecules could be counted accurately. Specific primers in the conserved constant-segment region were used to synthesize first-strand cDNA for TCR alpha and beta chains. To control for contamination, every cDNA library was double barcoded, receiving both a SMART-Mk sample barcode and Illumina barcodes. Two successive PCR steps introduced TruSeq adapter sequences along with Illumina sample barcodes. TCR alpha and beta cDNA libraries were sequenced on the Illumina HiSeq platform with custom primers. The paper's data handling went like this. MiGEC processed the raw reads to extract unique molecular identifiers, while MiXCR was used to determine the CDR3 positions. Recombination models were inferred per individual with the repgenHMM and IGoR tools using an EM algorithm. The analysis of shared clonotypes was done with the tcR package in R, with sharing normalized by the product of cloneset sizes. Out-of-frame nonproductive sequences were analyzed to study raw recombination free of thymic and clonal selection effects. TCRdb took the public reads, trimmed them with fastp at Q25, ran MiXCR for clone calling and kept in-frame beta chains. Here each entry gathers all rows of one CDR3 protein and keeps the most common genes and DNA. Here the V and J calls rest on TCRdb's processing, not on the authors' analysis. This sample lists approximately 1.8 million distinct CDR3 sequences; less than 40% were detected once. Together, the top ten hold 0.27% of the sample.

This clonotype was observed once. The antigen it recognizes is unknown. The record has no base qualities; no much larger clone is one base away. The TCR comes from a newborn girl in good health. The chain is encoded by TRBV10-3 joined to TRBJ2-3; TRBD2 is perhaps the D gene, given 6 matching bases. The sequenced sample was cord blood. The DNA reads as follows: TGTGCCGTCTCAGGGACTAGCACAGATACGCAGTATTTT. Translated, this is CAVSGTSTDTQYF.